The clone carrying this T cell receptor beta chain has just one count. This record comes from a study of T cell clones after liver transplantation. Only in-frame clones appear in the TCRdb table, and some are missing; sequencing was by immunoSEQ multiplex PCR. The repertoire holds some 70,000 clones, about four fifths seen once, with approximately 0.55% in the top ten. This CDR3 region has 16 residues. CDR1 MDHEN and CDR2 SYDVKM come from the germline V gene. V dropped 2 bases and J dropped 5 bases, with 16 bases sitting between them. The sample here was CD4+ T cells from blood, taken before liver transplant. The TCR originated in a human donor who received a liver transplant. V and J are TRBV28 and TRBJ1-5; D possibly corresponds to TRBD1 (6 bases). CDR3 loop: CASSLDLGGTYQPQHF. CDR3 nucleotides: TGTGCCAGCAGTTTAGATTTGGGGGGCACCTATCAGCCCCAGCATTTT. The full variable domain, in which reference TRBV28 and TRBJ1-5 provide the parts outside the CDR3, is DVKVTQSSRYLVKRTGEKVFLECVQDMDHENMFWYRQDPGLGLRLIYFSYDVKMKEKGDIPEGYSVSREKKERFSLILESASTNQTSMYLCASSLDLGGTYQPQHFGDGTRLSIL.